Below, 4 T cell receptor beta chains from the same sample are listed, as sequenced in a study of control samples from healthy donors and cancer patients. Clones were read by immunoSEQ multiplex PCR, and TCRdb kept only the in-frame ones, dropping some. In the table there are around 170,000 clones, around nine tenths of which are singletons. The sample comprised blood. These receptors all come from a woman aged 30 to 39 in good health.

The chain combines TRBV24-1 with TRBJ1-5, with D possibly TRBD1 on 6 matching bases. Between the trimmed V and J ends, which lost 4 bases and 10 bases, there was a span of 22 bases. CDR3 length: 16 amino acids. Per the germline V gene, CDR1 is KGHDR and CDR2 is SFDVKD. The chain's CDR3 is CATSDNVQGRVGPQHF. The CDR3 nucleotides read TGTGCCACCAGTGACAACGTACAGGGAAGGGTAGGACCCCAGCATTTT.

J is TRBJ1-2 and V is TRBV28; TRBD1 matches 10 bases. This CDR3 has 14 residues. CDR1 and CDR2 (germline): MDHEN, SYDVKM. V lost 6 bases and J lost 4; bases outside the gene matches: 5. This CDR3 is CASSDRGPSYGYTF. The CDR3 DNA reads TGTGCCAGCAGCGACAGGGGGCCTAGCTATGGCTACACCTTC.

The chain is built from TRBV2 and TRBJ2-5; D remains unclear. Trimming pared 2 bases from V and 5 bases from J, leaving 6 bases between. The CDR3 covers 12 residues. Germline CDR1 and CDR2: SNHLY and FYNNEI. DNA for the CDR3: TGTGCCAGCAGTGAACGGAAGGAGACCCAGTACTTC. This encodes CASSERKETQYF. The full variable domain, in which reference TRBV2 and TRBJ2-5 provide the parts outside the CDR3, is EPEVTQTPSHQVTQMGQEVILRCVPISNHLYFYWYRQILGQKVEFLVSFYNNEISEKSEIFDDQFSVERPDGSNFTLKIRSTKLEDSAMYFCASSERKETQYFGPGTRLLVL.

This chain links TRBV6-5 with TRBJ2-7, with 7 positions matching TRBD2. V shed 6 bases, J shed 3 bases, and the junction held 11 bases outside the gene matches. There are 15 residues in the CDR3. Germline CDR1 reads MNHEY; CDR2 reads SVGAGI. The CDR3 DNA reads as TGTGCCAGCAGCCGCCCGGGGGGAACCATCTACGAGCAGTACTTC. It is translated as CASSRPGGTIYEQYF.